One sample yielded the 2 T cell receptor beta chains listed below, sequenced in a study of beta chain features in type 1 diabetes. Reverse transcription of all isolated RNA meant that expressed TCRB transcripts were sequenced. TCRdb's copy holds only in-frame clones and misses some; the assay was immunoSEQ multiplex PCR. The table has 860,000 or so clones, about a sixth seen once. Specimen: naive CD4+ T cells from blood. These receptors were obtained from a woman younger than 30 in good health.

This clone has only a few counts. The gene calls are TRBV7-9 and TRBJ2-3, with D unclear. V lost 3 bases and J 1 base, leaving 8 bases between the germline ends. Germline CDR1 is SEHNR and CDR2 is FQNEAQ (reference sequence). The CDR3 is 14 amino acids. This CDR3 is CASSFNLGTDTQYF. CDR3 nucleotides: TGTGCCAGCAGCTTTAACCTGGGCACAGATACGCAGTATTTT.

This clone showed up just a few times. This rearrangement joins TRBV6-5 to TRBJ2-1; D may correspond to TRBD1 or TRBD2 (5 bases each). CDR3 length: 15 amino acids. Trimming took off 4 bases at V and 2 bases at J, with 12 bases between the two ends. Germline values: CDR1 MNHEY, CDR2 SVGAGI. CDR3 protein: CASSFEPGPYNEQFF. The CDR3 DNA sequence: TGTGCCAGCAGTTTCGAGCCGGGACCCTACAATGAGCAGTTCTTC.